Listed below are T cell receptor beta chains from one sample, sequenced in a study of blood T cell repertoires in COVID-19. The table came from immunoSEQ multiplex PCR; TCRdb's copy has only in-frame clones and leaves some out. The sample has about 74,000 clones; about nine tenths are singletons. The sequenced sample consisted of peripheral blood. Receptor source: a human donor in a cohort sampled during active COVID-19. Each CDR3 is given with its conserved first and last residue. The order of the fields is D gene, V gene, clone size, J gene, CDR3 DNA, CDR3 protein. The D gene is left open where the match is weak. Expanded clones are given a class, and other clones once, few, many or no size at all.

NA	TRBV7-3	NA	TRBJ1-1	TGTGCCAGCAGCTTGAAGGGGGAGAACACTGAAGCTTTCTTT	CASSLKGENTEAFF
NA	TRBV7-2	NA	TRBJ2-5	TGTGCCAGCAGCTTATCGGAGGGAGAGACCCAGTACTTC	CASSLSEGETQYF
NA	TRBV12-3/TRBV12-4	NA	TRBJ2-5	TGTGCCAGCAGTTCCAACAGGGAAGAGACCCAGTACTTC	CASSSNREETQYF
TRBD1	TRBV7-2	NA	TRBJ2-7	TGTGCCAGCAGCCCCGGGACAGGGACTTTCTACGAGCAGTACTTC	CASSPGTGTFYEQYF
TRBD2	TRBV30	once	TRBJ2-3	TGTGCCTGGGGGGACTATTACACAGATACGCAGTATTTT	CAWGDYYTDTQYF
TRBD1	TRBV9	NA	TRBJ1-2	TGTGCCAGCAGCTTGGGACAGGGGGCCCTACACGGCGGCTACACCTTC	CASSLGQGALHGGYTF
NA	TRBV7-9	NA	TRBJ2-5	TGTGCCAGCAGCCCTGCGGTGTACCAAGGGGCCCAAGAGACCCAGTACTTC	CASSPAVYQGAQETQYF
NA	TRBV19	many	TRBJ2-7	TGTGCCACCTCGTCGGGTAGCGGATACGAGCAGTACTTC	CATSSGSGYEQYF
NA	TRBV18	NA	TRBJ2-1	TGTGCCAGCTCACCATCGGGAGATCCCCCCTACAATGAGCAGTTCTTC	CASSPSGDPPYNEQFF
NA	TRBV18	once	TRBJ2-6	TGTGCCAGCTCATCTAGAGTTGGCGGCTCTGGGGCCAACGTCCTGACTTTC	CASSSRVGGSGANVLTF
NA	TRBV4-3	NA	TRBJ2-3	TGCGCCAGCAGCCAAGGAGGGGGGGCAGATACGCAGTATTTT	CASSQGGGADTQYF
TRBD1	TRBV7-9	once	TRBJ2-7	TGTGCCAGCAGCTTAGTAGGGACAGGGTTTATGGAGCAGTACTTC	CASSLVGTGFMEQYF
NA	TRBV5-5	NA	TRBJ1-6	TGTGCCAGCAGACTCCTCTCAGGGCCGGTTTCACCCCTCCACTTT	CASRLLSGPVSPLHF
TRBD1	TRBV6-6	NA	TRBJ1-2	TGTGCCAGCAGTTACTCGAGGACAGGGGGCGGCTATGGCTACACCTTC	CASSYSRTGGGYGYTF
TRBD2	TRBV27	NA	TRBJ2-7	TGTGCCAGCAGTGCGGGACTAGCAGGCTACGAGCAGTACTTC	CASSAGLAGYEQYF
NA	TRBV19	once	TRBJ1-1	TGTGCCAGTAGGACTGGGAACACTGAAGCTTTCTTT	CASRTGNTEAFF
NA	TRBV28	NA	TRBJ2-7	TGTGCCAGCAGCCCCAGGCCCTACGAGCAGTACTTC	CASSPRPYEQYF
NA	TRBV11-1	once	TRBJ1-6	TGTGCCAGCAGCCGTACAGGCCCGAATTCACCCCTCCACTTT	CASSRTGPNSPLHF
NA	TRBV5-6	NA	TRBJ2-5	TGTGCCAGCAGCTTGCATGGGATAGGGGAAGAGACCCAGTACTTC	CASSLHGIGEETQYF
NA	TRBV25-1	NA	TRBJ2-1	TGTGCCAGCAGTGCCCGAATGAGCTCCTACAATGAGCAGTTCTTC	CASSARMSSYNEQFF
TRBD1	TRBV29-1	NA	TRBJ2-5	TGCAGCGTTGATCCGGGACAGGGTTGGGAGACCCAGTACTTC	CSVDPGQGWETQYF
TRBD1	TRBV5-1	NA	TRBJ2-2	TGCGCCAGCAGCCCCGGGACAGGTCGGTCCGGGGAGCTGTTTTTT	CASSPGTGRSGELFF
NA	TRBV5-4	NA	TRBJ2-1	TGTGCCAGCAGCTTAGGCGGGACTCAGTACAATGAGCAGTTCTTC	CASSLGGTQYNEQFF